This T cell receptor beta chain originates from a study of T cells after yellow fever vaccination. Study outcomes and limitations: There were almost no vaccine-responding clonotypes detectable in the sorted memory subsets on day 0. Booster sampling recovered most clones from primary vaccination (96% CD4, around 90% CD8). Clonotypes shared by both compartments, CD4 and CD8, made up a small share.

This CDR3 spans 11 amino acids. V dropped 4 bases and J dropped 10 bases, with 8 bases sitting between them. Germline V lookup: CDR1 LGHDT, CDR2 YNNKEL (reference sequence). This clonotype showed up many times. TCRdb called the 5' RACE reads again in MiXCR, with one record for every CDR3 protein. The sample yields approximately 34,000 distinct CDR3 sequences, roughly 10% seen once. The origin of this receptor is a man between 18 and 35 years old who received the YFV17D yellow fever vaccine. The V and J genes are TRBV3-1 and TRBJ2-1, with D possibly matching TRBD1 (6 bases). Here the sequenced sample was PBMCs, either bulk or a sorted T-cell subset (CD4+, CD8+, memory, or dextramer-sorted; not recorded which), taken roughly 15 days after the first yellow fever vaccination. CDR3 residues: CASSLTGEQFF. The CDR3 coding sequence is TGTGCCAGCAGCCTTACAGGGGAGCAGTTCTTC.